The 17 T cell receptor beta chains below come from one sample, sequenced in a study. One entry per CDR3 protein results from TCRdb running MiXCR on the RT-PCR reads. The table records around 700,000 distinct CDR3 sequences, 11% to 15% of them present only once. Sequenced input: memory CD4+ T cells from blood. These receptors were collected from a female donor in good health, serving as a healthy control.

In its sample, this clonotype was seen many times. This chain connects TRBV29-1 to TRBJ2-3; the D gene is possibly TRBD2 (7 bases). V was shortened by 3 bases and J by 5 bases, with 18 bases between the two germline ends. Per the germline V gene, CDR1 is SQVTM and CDR2 is ANQGSEA. This CDR3 has 15 residues. The CDR3 DNA is TGCAGCGTTGATGGGGGGGCCGGACTAGGAGATACGCAGTATTTT. Translation gives CSVDGGAGLGDTQYF.

This clonotype was observed at least ten times. The chain carries TRBV5-5 and TRBJ2-3; TRBD2 aligns across 8 bases. The V and J ends lost 0 bases and 6 bases, in that order; junction bases with no gene match: 6. The germline V gene has CDR1 SGHKS and CDR2 YYEKEE (reference sequence). The CDR3 is 15 residues long. CDR3 in amino acids: CASSLESGREDTQYF. As DNA, the CDR3 is TGTGCCAGCAGCTTGGAAAGCGGGAGAGAGGATACGCAGTATTTT.

V gene TRBV4-1 combines with J gene TRBJ1-1; tentative D call: TRBD1 (6 bases). In germline, CDR1 is MGHRA, CDR2 YSYEKL. There are 14 residues in the CDR3. Trimming took off 0 bases at V and 9 bases at J, with 14 bases between the two ends. CDR3 DNA: TGCGCCAGCAGCCAAGAGGGGGGACATCCAAAAGCTTTCTTT. Amino acid sequence: CASSQEGGHPKAFF.

This clonotype occurred many times. The V call is TRBV6-5, the J call TRBJ1-4; D is undetermined. The CDR3 covers 15 residues. V lost 0 bases and J 6 bases, leaving 11 bases between the germline ends. Germline lookup yields CDR1 MNHEY and CDR2 SVGAGI. CDR3 amino acids: CASSYSGRSDEKLFF. In DNA, the CDR3 is TGTGCCAGCAGTTACTCGGGCAGGTCGGATGAAAAACTGTTTTTT.

The CDR3 bases are TGTGCCAGCAGTGAAGCAGGGAGCTCCTACGAGCAGTACTTC. This codes for CASSEAGSSYEQYF. This chain connects TRBV6-1 to TRBJ2-7; TRBD2 might be the D (5 bases). The germline CDR1 and CDR2 sequences are MNHNS and SASEGT. Trimming took 0 bases from V and 0 from J, leaving 6 bases between them. The CDR3 has 14 amino acids.

The J gene is TRBJ2-7, the V gene TRBV11-2; TRBD2 might be the D (5 bases). V lost 1 base to trimming and J lost 3 bases, with 19 bases between them. This CDR3 is 17 amino acids long. Germline lookup yields CDR1 SGHAT and CDR2 FQNNGV. The CDR3 DNA follows: TGTGCCAGCAGCTTAGGTTTAGGCCCTAGCTCCTACTACGAGCAGTACTTC. This encodes CASSLGLGPSSYYEQYF.

This clonotype has ten or more counts. The V call is TRBV6-1, the J call TRBJ2-5; weak D call: TRBD2 (6 bases). V lost 6 bases and J 4 bases, leaving 18 bases between the germline ends. The CDR3 runs 15 residues. CDR1 is MNHNS and CDR2 is SASEGT in the germline V gene. CDR3 residues: CASRRDPLAGETQYF. In DNA, the CDR3 is TGTGCCAGCAGGCGGGACCCATTAGCAGGAGAGACCCAGTACTTC.

In this sample, this clonotype turned up many times. The J gene is TRBJ2-5, the V gene TRBV12-3 or TRBV12-4; a weak D match, TRBD1 (5 bases). The length of the CDR3 is 14 residues. The V end lost 6 bases, the J end lost 3 bases, and 14 bases lay between the germline ends. The CDR3 coding sequence is TGTGCCAGCAGCACGACAGTGTTTAAAGAGACCCAGTACTTC. Amino acid sequence: CASSTTVFKETQYF.

Here the CDR3 reads CAISESLAGDTGELFF. CDR3 sequence (DNA): TGTGCCATCAGTGAGTCCCTAGCGGGAGACACCGGGGAGCTGTTTTTT. This chain links TRBV10-3 with TRBJ2-2, with 10 bases identical to TRBD2. There are 16 residues in the CDR3. Germline loops: CDR1 ENHRY, CDR2 SYGVKD. Trimming cost V 0 bases and J 3 bases; bases outside gene matches: 1.

This clonotype has only a few counts. This rearrangement joins TRBV7-9 to TRBJ2-2; D remains unclear. Between the trimmed V and J ends, which lost 5 bases and 6 bases, there was a span of 13 bases. The CDR3 spans 14 residues. Per germline, CDR1 SEHNR and CDR2 FQNEAQ (reference sequence). For the CDR3, the DNA is TGTGCCAGCAGCACGCACTGGGCTTCCGGGGAGCTGTTTTTT. Translating gives CASSTHWASGELFF.

A few counts support this clonotype. J is TRBJ1-2 and V is TRBV20-1; a possible D gene is TRBD1 (6 bases). CDR1 DFQATT and CDR2 SNEGSKA come from the germline V gene (reference sequence). Trimming stripped 3 bases from V and 8 bases from J, with 16 bases between. The CDR3 consists of 13 residues. The CDR3 loop reads CSASLRDTSGYTF. The DNA for the CDR3 is TGCAGTGCTAGCCTCCGGGACACCTCCGGCTACACCTTC.

There are many counts of this clonotype. This chain connects TRBV7-2 to TRBJ2-3; the match to TRBD2 covers 13 bases. V gave up 5 bases and J gave up 4 bases; unmatched junction bases: 6. Germline V gives CDR1 SGHTA, CDR2 FQGNSA. The CDR3 sequence is 16 residues long. CDR3: CASSARLAGGADTQYF. For the CDR3, the DNA is TGTGCCAGCAGCGCTCGACTAGCGGGAGGTGCAGATACGCAGTATTTT.

The CDR3 region has the DNA TGCAGTGCCGCCCGGTTCCAAGGGAATGAAAAACTGTTTTTT. This codes for CSAARFQGNEKLFF. The chain recombines TRBV20-1 with TRBJ1-4; D not resolved. V was trimmed by 6 bases and J by 5 bases, leaving 16 bases between them. The CDR3 consists of 14 residues. The germline V gene encodes CDR1 DFQATT and CDR2 SNEGSKA (reference sequence).

The CDR3 nucleotides are TGCGCCAGCAGCTTGGCGGGGAGGGGTGTTTACACTGAAGCTTTCTTT. It translates to CASSLAGRGVYTEAFF. The chain links TRBV5-1 to TRBJ1-1, with a weak D call TRBD1 (5 bases). Germline CDR1 reads SGHRS; CDR2 reads YFSETQ. V was clipped by 0 bases and J by 3 bases, with 15 bases between them. This CDR3 has 16 amino acids.

The table lists this clonotype with a few counts. The chain carries TRBV30 and TRBJ1-2; maybe TRBD1 (5 bases). Germline CDR1 GTSNPN, CDR2 SVGIG (reference sequence). CDR3 size: 14 residues. The V end lost 1 base, the J end lost 8 bases, and 17 bases lay between the germline ends. The CDR3 region is CAWSAQGRAWGYTF. The CDR3 DNA sequence: TGTGCCTGGAGTGCTCAGGGCCGGGCTTGGGGCTACACCTTC.

V usage is TRBV3-1 and J usage is TRBJ2-1; unclear D gene. This CDR3 region has 15 residues. The V gene lost 0 bases and the J gene lost 4 bases, with 10 bases spanning the gap. Germline CDR1 reads LGHDT; CDR2 reads YNNKEL (reference sequence). CDR3 sequence (DNA): TGTGCCAGCAGCCAAGAATACCGAGGATACAATGAGCAGTTCTTC. The encoded protein is CASSQEYRGYNEQFF.

The rearrangement joins TRBV7-2 to TRBJ1-4; 8 nucleotides align to TRBD1. CDR3 length: 13 amino acids. Per germline, CDR1 SGHTA and CDR2 FQGNSA. V lost 9 bases, J lost 2 bases, and 2 bases stayed unmatched. The CDR3: CASRTGTNEKLFF. In DNA form, the CDR3 reads TGTGCCAGTAGGACAGGGACTAATGAAAAACTGTTTTTT. Full variable domain (remainder filled in from reference TRBV7-2 and TRBJ1-4): GAGVSQSPSNKVTEKGKDVELRCDPISGHTALYWYRQSLGQGLEFLIYFQGNSAPDKSGLPSDRFSAERTGGSVSTLTIQRTQQEDSAVYLCASRTGTNEKLFFGSGTQLSVL.